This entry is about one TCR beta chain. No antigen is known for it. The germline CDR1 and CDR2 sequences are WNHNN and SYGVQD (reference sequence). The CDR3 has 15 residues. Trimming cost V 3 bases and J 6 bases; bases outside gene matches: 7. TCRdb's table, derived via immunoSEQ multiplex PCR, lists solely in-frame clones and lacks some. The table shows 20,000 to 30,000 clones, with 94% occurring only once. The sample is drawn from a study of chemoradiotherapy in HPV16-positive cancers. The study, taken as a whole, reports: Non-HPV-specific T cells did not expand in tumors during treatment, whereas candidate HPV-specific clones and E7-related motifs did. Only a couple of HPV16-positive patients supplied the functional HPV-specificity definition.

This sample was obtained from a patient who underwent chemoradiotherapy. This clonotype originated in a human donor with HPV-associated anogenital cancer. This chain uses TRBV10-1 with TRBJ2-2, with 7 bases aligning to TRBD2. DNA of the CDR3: TGCGCCAGCAGTGATTACGGGAGGAGGGCCGGGGAGCTGTTTTTT. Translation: CASSDYGRRAGELFF.